This TCR beta chain stems from a study of regulatory T cells in long-lasting Graves disease. The time point: persistent/refractory GD, antithyroid drugs over 5 years with positive TRAb. RNA isolated from PBMCs was used to make the TCR library. EDTA tubes received 7.5 to 9 milliliters of drawn peripheral blood. In this sample, this clonotype turned up a few times. CDR3 regions were amplified by Arm-PCR using iRepertoire HTBI primers to build TCR beta libraries. MiXCR, applied by TCRdb to the multiplex PCR reads, yields one record per CDR3 protein. The sample lists around 430,000 distinct CDR3 sequences, 22% occurring once. Germline V gene data show CDR1 as MNHNS and CDR2 as SASEGT. The CDR3 contains 15 residues. Trimming took off 5 bases at V and 2 bases at J, with 13 bases between the two ends.

The sample in question was peripheral blood mononuclear cells (PBMCs), obtained when the disease was refractory, from a patient treated with antithyroid drugs. This rearrangement joins TRBV6-1 to TRBJ1-3; D remains ambiguous. This clonotype was sampled from a female donor with Graves disease. The CDR3 here is CASSRTGKAGNTIYF. The CDR3 nucleotides are TGTGCCAGCAGTCGGACGGGCAAGGCTGGAAACACCATATATTTT.